One sample yielded the 28 T cell receptor beta chains listed below, sequenced in a study of T cell repertoires in cytomegalovirus infection. Their antigen targets remain unknown. TCRdb re-called the reads with MiXCR, one entry per CDR3 protein. Of hundreds of thousands of distinct CDR3 sequences in the sample, around a third were seen once. The material was cultured CD8+ T cells from PBMCs, obtained from culture after CMV antigen stimulation. The receptors derive from a human donor in good health (CMV status not recorded). Some clones in this sample may be carry-over from other donors' samples.

The V and J genes are TRBV10-3 and TRBJ2-2; the match to TRBD1 covers 7 bases. This CDR3 spans 15 amino acids. In germline, CDR1 is ENHRY, CDR2 SYGVKD. The junction had 10 bases not matched to a gene; V was cut back by 9 bases and J by 3 bases. The CDR3 DNA reads TGTGCCATTCTTACCGGGACAGCGGACACCGGGGAGCTGTTTTTT. This encodes CAILTGTADTGELFF.

The J gene is TRBJ2-7, the V gene TRBV15; TRBD1 agrees at 7 bases. The CDR3 runs 16 residues. J gave up 2 bases and V 1 base, and 8 bases lay outside the gene matches. From germline, CDR1 is LNHNV and CDR2 YYDKDF (reference sequence). The CDR3: CATSRAPDRTTYEQYF. In DNA form, the CDR3 reads TGTGCCACCAGCAGAGCCCCGGACAGGACGACCTACGAGCAGTACTTC.

In its sample, this clonotype was seen many times. This rearrangement joins TRBV7-8 to TRBJ2-3; 11 bases match TRBD1. V was pared by 3 bases and J by 4 bases, with 3 bases of the junction left unmatched. In germline, CDR1 is SGHVS, CDR2 FQNEAQ. The CDR3 totals 15 residues. For the CDR3, the DNA is TGTGCCAGCAGCTTGAGGACAGGGGGCCCAGATACGCAGTATTTT. It translates to CASSLRTGGPDTQYF.

The chain combines TRBV9 with TRBJ2-7; tentative D call: TRBD1 (7 bases). Germline V CDR1 and CDR2: SGDLS, YYNGEE. The CDR3 totals 15 residues. With 5 bases removed from V and 3 bases from J, the gap between germline ends came to 18 bases. CDR3 loop: CASRSTGGQCYEQYV. Written as DNA, the CDR3 is TGTGCCAGCAGATCCACCGGGGGACAGTGCTACGAGCAGTACGTC.

This clonotype was detected a few times. This chain connects TRBV6-1 to TRBJ2-1; 7 nucleotides match TRBD1. With V trimmed by 0 bases and J by 8 bases, 13 bases remained unmatched. This CDR3 region has 17 residues. Germline V gene data show CDR1 as MNHNS and CDR2 as SASEGT. The CDR3: CASSEAPLRGRSDEQFF. The CDR3 region has the DNA TGTGCCAGCAGTGAAGCGCCTTTAAGGGGGCGAAGTGATGAGCAGTTCTTC.

This clonotype showed up many times. V gene TRBV27 combines with J gene TRBJ1-5; 7 bases line up with TRBD1. CDR1 and CDR2 (germline): MNHEY, SMNVEV (reference sequence). After removal of 6 bases from V and 3 bases from J, the junction contained 5 bases not matched to a gene. This CDR3 spans 14 amino acids. The CDR3 sequence: CASSPTGFNQPQHF. CDR3 sequence (DNA): TGTGCCAGCAGCCCGACAGGGTTCAATCAGCCCCAGCATTTT.

This clonotype was counted ten times or more. The J gene is TRBJ1-2, the V gene TRBV7-2; D uncertain. CDR1 SGHTA and CDR2 FQGNSA come from the germline V gene. Trimming cost V 1 base and J 4 bases, with 13 bases left between them. The CDR3 runs 15 residues. The CDR3: CASSLERAWTYGYTF. The DNA for the CDR3 is TGTGCCAGCAGCTTAGAAAGGGCGTGGACCTATGGCTACACCTTC. Full variable domain (missing parts from reference TRBV7-2 and TRBJ1-2): GAGVSQSPSNKVTEKGKDVELRCDPISGHTALYWYRQSLGQGLEFLIYFQGNSAPDKSGLPSDRFSAERTGGSVSTLTIQRTQQEDSAVYLCASSLERAWTYGYTFGSGTRLTVV.

The chain recombines TRBV29-1 with TRBJ1-1; D remains ambiguous. The CDR3 is 11 amino acids. The germline V gene encodes CDR1 SQVTM and CDR2 ANQGSEA. Here the CDR3 DNA reads TGCAAAACCACCGTGAACACTGAAGCTTTCTTT. Protein: CKTTVNTEAFF. Looking up the rest from reference TRBV29-1 and TRBJ1-1 gives the full variable domain: SAVISQKPSRDICQRGTSLTIQCQVDSQVTMMFWYRQQPGQSLTLIATANQGSEATYESGFVIDKFPISRPNLTFSTLTVSNMSPEDSSIYLCKTTVNTEAFFGQGTRLTVV.

The genes are TRBV27 and TRBJ2-1, with TRBD1 identical over 10 bases. V lost 6 bases, J lost 0 bases, and 5 bases stayed unmatched. Per the germline V gene, CDR1 is MNHEY and CDR2 is SMNVEV (reference sequence). This CDR3 is built from 16 residues. CDR3 sequence: CASRDRGTASYNEQFF. CDR3 in DNA: TGTGCCAGCAGGGACAGGGGGACAGCCTCCTACAATGAGCAGTTCTTC.

This chain links TRBV6-5 with TRBJ1-2, with 7 nucleotides matching TRBD1. Losses at the gene ends were 5 bases for V and 6 bases for J; bases not matched to a gene: 12. Germline V gene sequence: CDR1 MNHEY, CDR2 SVGAGI. The CDR3 loop spans 15 amino acids. Here the CDR3 reads CASSIRGQEVDGYTF. CDR3 DNA sequence: TGTGCCAGCAGTATCCGAGGACAGGAGGTTGATGGCTACACCTTC.

This clonotype was observed a handful of times. The chain has TRBV6-5 and TRBJ2-7; 9 positions agree with TRBD1. The CDR3 runs to 15 residues. Germline lookup yields CDR1 MNHEY and CDR2 SVGAGI. V lost 4 bases and J lost 3; bases outside the gene matches: 7. The CDR3 region is CASSFGQGIYYEQYV. The CDR3 DNA follows: TGTGCCAGCAGTTTCGGACAGGGGATTTACTACGAGCAGTACGTC.

This clonotype came up a few times. The chain recombines TRBV19 with TRBJ2-1, with D unclear. V was pared by 3 bases and J by 0 bases, with 9 bases between. The germline V gene encodes CDR1 LNHDA and CDR2 SQIVND (reference sequence). The CDR3 is made up of 15 amino acids. The CDR3: CASSIGSPSYNEQFF. The CDR3 DNA follows: TGTGCCAGTAGTATTGGCAGTCCCTCCTACAATGAGCAGTTCTTC.

This clonotype was seen at least ten times. The V and J genes are TRBV12-3 or TRBV12-4 and TRBJ2-7; D may be TRBD1 (5 bases). Trimming shortened V by 5 bases and J by 3 bases, and 11 bases separated the two germline ends. CDR3 size: 13 residues. In nucleotides, the CDR3 is TGTGCCAGCAGTCCAGGGAAGGGCTACGAGCAGTACGTC. It translates to CASSPGKGYEQYV.

The chain employs TRBV11-3 and TRBJ2-2; no clear D. Trimming removed 6 bases at V and 4 bases at J, with 12 bases between. The CDR3 is 14 residues long. Per the germline V gene, CDR1 is SGHNT and CDR2 is YENEEA. CDR3 sequence: CASSFTRSTGELFF. As DNA, the CDR3 is TGTGCCAGCAGTTTTACACGGAGCACCGGGGAGCTGTTTTTT.

J is TRBJ1-1 and V is TRBV6-2 or TRBV6-3; D perhaps matches TRBD1 (5 bases). CDR3 size: 12 residues. The germline CDR1 and CDR2 sequences are MNHEY and SVGEGT. V lost 2 bases and J lost 11, with 12 bases in between. The CDR3 DNA is TGTGCCAGCAGTTACCCCCGGGGGGAGGCTTTCTTT. This codes for CASSYPRGEAFF.

The sample holds a few counts of this clonotype. The chain employs TRBV19 and TRBJ1-1, with no clear D. The length of the CDR3 is 14 residues. The ends were cut back, 0 bases at V and 3 bases at J, with 8 bases in the middle. Germline CDR1 is LNHDA and CDR2 is SQIVND (reference sequence). As DNA, the CDR3 is TGTGCCAGTAGTATAGACCACGGGGACACTGAAGCTTTCTTT. It codes for CASSIDHGDTEAFF.

The gene calls are TRBV27 and TRBJ2-2, with D possibly being TRBD2 (6 bases). Germline CDR1 MNHEY, CDR2 SMNVEV (reference sequence). This CDR3 is built from 15 residues. V was shortened by 7 bases and J by 0 bases, with 12 bases between the two germline ends. The CDR3 loop reads CASTNGGPNTGELFF. CDR3 nucleotides: TGTGCCAGCACCAACGGGGGTCCGAACACCGGGGAGCTGTTTTTT.

This clonotype has at least ten counts. This chain joins TRBV7-6 and TRBJ1-2; no clear D. V was clipped by 2 bases and J by 4 bases, with 8 bases between them. This CDR3 has 13 amino acids. Germline V gene lookup returns CDR1 SGHVS and CDR2 FNYEAQ. The CDR3 region is CASSLSNSYGYTF. The CDR3 nucleotides are TGTGCCAGCAGCTTATCCAACAGCTATGGCTACACCTTC.

This clonotype was observed many times. The chain joins TRBV7-9 to TRBJ1-2; TRBD1 aligns across 7 bases. The CDR3 loop spans 15 amino acids. Trimming at V came to 5 bases and at J to 7 bases, leaving 13 bases not matched to a gene. Germline assignment: CDR1 SEHNR and CDR2 FQNEAQ (reference sequence). In DNA form, the CDR3 reads TGTGCCAGCAGCCCGCGACAGGGCCTTGTGGGTGGCTACACCTTC. This gives the protein CASSPRQGLVGGYTF.

This chain joins TRBV19 and TRBJ1-2, with 7 positions matching TRBD1. Germline CDR1 and CDR2: LNHDA and SQIVND (reference sequence). The CDR3 runs 14 residues. V was clipped by 7 bases and J by 6 bases; unmatched bases: 11. CDR3 residues: CASITGDRPDGYTF. In DNA form, the CDR3 reads TGTGCCAGTATTACAGGGGACCGCCCTGATGGCTACACCTTC.

There are a few counts of this clonotype. The chain combines TRBV7-8 with TRBJ2-5; 7 nucleotides agree with TRBD2. This CDR3 is 18 amino acids long. Germline CDR1 and CDR2: SGHVS and FQNEAQ. V trimming: 3 bases; J trimming: 2 bases; junction bases outside the gene matches: 15. In DNA form, the CDR3 reads TGTGCCAGCAGCTTCCCGGTGGGGGGGGACTATAAGCAAGAGACCCAGTACTTC. Translation: CASSFPVGGDYKQETQYF.

This clonotype showed up just a few times. The chain joins TRBV6-2 or TRBV6-3 to TRBJ1-2, with unresolved D. Trimming shortened V by 7 bases and J by 4 bases, and 16 bases separated the two germline ends. CDR3 length: 14 residues. Germline CDR1 reads MNHEY; CDR2 reads SVGEGT. This chain's CDR3 is CASTLSTVGYGYTF. The CDR3 nucleotides are TGTGCCAGCACTCTCAGCACGGTTGGCTATGGCTACACCTTC.

This clonotype was observed once. This chain links TRBV29-1 with TRBJ2-1; tentative D call: TRBD2 (5 bases). CDR3 length: 10 amino acids. V lost 4 bases to trimming and J lost 8 bases, with 6 bases between them. Germline CDR1 SQVTM, CDR2 ANQGSEA. CDR3 sequence (DNA): TGCAGCGTTGTGCGGGATGAGCAGTTCTTC. Protein sequence: CSVVRDEQFF.

The rearrangement joins TRBV4-1 to TRBJ2-7; D unresolved. V was clipped by 0 bases and J by 0 bases, with 9 bases between them. This CDR3 region has 15 residues. Germline lookup yields CDR1 MGHRA and CDR2 YSYEKL. DNA of the CDR3: TGCGCCAGCAGCCAAGATTCTTCGAGCTCCTACGAGCAGTACTTC. It specifies CASSQDSSSSYEQYF.

The chain has TRBV6-2 or TRBV6-3 and TRBJ2-6, with TRBD1 as a possible D gene (6 bases). Germline values: CDR1 MNHEY, CDR2 SVGEGT. This CDR3 spans 17 amino acids. V dropped 5 bases and J dropped 0 bases, with 14 bases sitting between them. The CDR3 loop reads CASSGRGGSSGANVLTF. The CDR3 DNA follows: TGTGCCAGCAGTGGCAGGGGTGGGAGCTCTGGGGCCAACGTCCTGACTTTC.

To note about this clonotype: Mismatch with germline at one junction end may stem from a read error. The rearrangement uses TRBV6-1 and TRBJ1-1; D is undetermined. The CDR3 is made up of 12 amino acids. Looked up from germline, CDR1 is MNHNS and CDR2 is SASEGT. The chain's CDR3 is CANSAGSTEAFF. In DNA, the CDR3 is TGTGCCAACAGTGCGGGGAGCACTGAAGCTTTCTTT.

Ten or more counts support this clonotype. The chain joins TRBV7-9 to TRBJ2-1; TRBD1 is a possible D gene (6 bases). The CDR3 runs to 13 residues. V lost 6 bases and J lost 4, with 10 bases in between. Germline V gene sequence: CDR1 SEHNR, CDR2 FQNEAQ (reference sequence). Written as DNA, the CDR3 is TGTGCCAGCAGACTAGGACAGTACAATGAGCAGTTCTTC. As protein: CASRLGQYNEQFF.

DNA of the CDR3: TGTGCCAGCAGCCAAATTTCCAGGGACTCTGGGGCCAACGTCCTGACTTTC. It encodes CASSQISRDSGANVLTF. This sequence joins TRBV14 and TRBJ2-6; possible D gene TRBD1, 5 bases. The CDR3 consists of 17 residues. Germline-derived CDR1 and CDR2 are SGHDN and FVKESK. V lost 2 bases, J lost 0 bases, and 11 bases lay in between.